A selection of T cell receptor beta chains follows, all from one sample in a study of cytomegalovirus exposure and HLA in healthy donors. Measured with immunoSEQ multiplex PCR; TCRdb has only the in-frame clones, and not every one. Among hundreds of thousands of clones listed, 77% were seen once. The source material was PBMCs. The receptors here all came from an older woman in good health and CMV-seropositive. Both conserved end residues are part of each CDR3.

v_gene: TRBV7-3; CDR3aa: CASSLEWGQLFF
v_gene: TRBV29-1; CDR3aa: CSVSGQGLYEQYF
v_gene: TRBV6-5; CDR3aa: CASSYSRASEQYF
v_gene: TRBV28; CDR3aa: CASSLRIRAGGEKLFF
v_gene: TRBV27; CDR3aa: CASSSRTGGKETQYF
v_gene: TRBV7-2; CDR3aa: CASSPRTSGGVWETQYF
v_gene: TRBV11-2; CDR3aa: CASSWGTGENTEAFF
v_gene: TRBV5-1; CDR3aa: CASSRRGQNYGYTF
v_gene: TRBV5-6; CDR3aa: CASSLGRGLAYEQYF
v_gene: TRBV5-1; CDR3aa: CASSGGERTEAFF
v_gene: TRBV5-8; CDR3aa: CASSLKSTGLGTDTQYF